The present T cell receptor (beta chain) was sequenced within a study of CD8 T cells in Susac syndrome. Sequencing of TCR beta was undertaken in CD8+ and CD4+ T cells derived from blood. It was negative isolation that provided the CD8+ and CD4+ T cells, whereas TEMRA cells were enriched by FACS. CDR3 length: 11 residues. V was cut by 2 bases and J by 6 bases, with 3 bases left in between. The V gene's germline CDR1 is LGHNT and CDR2 FRNRAP. Reverse transcription of roughly 0.45 to 1 ug RNA used random hexamers. The CDR3 of TCR beta was amplified by immunoSEQ multiplex PCR across 54 Vbeta and 13 Jbeta. MiXCR, applied by TCRdb to the immunoSEQ multiplex PCR reads, yields one record per CDR3 protein. This table has approximately 200,000 distinct CDR3 sequences, more than 85% appearing once.

Sequencing was done on a sample of CD4+ T cells from PBMCs. The source of this sequence is a human donor with multiple sclerosis. The chain uses TRBV12-5 and TRBJ2-3, with D hard to call. CDR3: CASGLSDTQYF. For the CDR3, the DNA is TGTGCTAGTGGTTTGTCGGATACGCAGTATTTT.